The source of this T cell receptor (beta chain) is a study of CD8 T cells in Susac syndrome. CDR1 and CDR2 (germline): MGHRA, YSYEKL. Germline trimming cut 4 bases from V and 7 bases from J; bases unmatched to any gene: 19. The CDR3 totals 18 residues. Random hexamers were used to reverse transcribe an amount of roughly 0.45 to 1 ug RNA. TCRdb re-analysed the immunoSEQ multiplex PCR reads in MiXCR, keeping a single row per CDR3 protein. The table records 250,000 to 300,000 distinct CDR3 sequences, 70% to 90% of them present only once. This clonotype occurred a few times. The TCR comes from a human donor with multiple sclerosis. The chain links TRBV4-1 to TRBJ2-1; 7 nucleotides agree with TRBD2. Material for sequencing was CD8+ T cells from PBMCs. The CDR3 DNA is TGCGCCAGCAGCCTACAGTTCTGGCGCGGGAGTACGGGGAATGAGCAGTTCTTC. It yields the protein CASSLQFWRGSTGNEQFF.